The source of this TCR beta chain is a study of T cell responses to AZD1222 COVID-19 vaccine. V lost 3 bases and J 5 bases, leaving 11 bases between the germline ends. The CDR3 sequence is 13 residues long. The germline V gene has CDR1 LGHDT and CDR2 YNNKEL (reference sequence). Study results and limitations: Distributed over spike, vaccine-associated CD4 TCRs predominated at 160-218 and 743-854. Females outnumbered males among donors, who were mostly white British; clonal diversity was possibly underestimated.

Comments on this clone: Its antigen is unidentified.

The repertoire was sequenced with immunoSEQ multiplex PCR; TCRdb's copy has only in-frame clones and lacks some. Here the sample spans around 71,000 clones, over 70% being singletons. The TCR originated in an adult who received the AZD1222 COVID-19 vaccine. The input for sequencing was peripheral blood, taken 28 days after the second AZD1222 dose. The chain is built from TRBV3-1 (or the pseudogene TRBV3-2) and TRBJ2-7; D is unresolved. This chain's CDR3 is CASSQGNRDEQYF. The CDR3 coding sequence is TGTGCCAGCAGCCAGGGGAATCGGGACGAGCAGTACTTC.